Each of the 12 T cell receptor beta chains below was sequenced from the same sample in a study of T-cell reconstitution after alpha-beta-depleted transplantation in children. Unique molecular identifiers were used in preparing the TCRbeta library. TCRdb independently ran MiXCR on the PCR reads; one entry per CDR3 protein. The sample lists some 110,000 distinct CDR3 sequences; 10% were seen once. The sequencing used PBMCs, collected before TCRalphabeta/CD19-depleted stem cell transplant. The receptors shown here come from a boy younger than 10 with acute lymphoblastic leukemia, due to receive a stem cell transplant.

The gene calls are TRBV5-5 and TRBJ2-2; the D is unclear. There are 12 residues in the CDR3. In germline, CDR1 is SGHKS, CDR2 YYEKEE (reference sequence). Trimming took off 2 bases at V and 8 bases at J, with 7 bases between the two ends. The CDR3 reads CASSLMGGELFF. CDR3 nucleotide sequence: TGTGCCAGCAGCTTAATGGGAGGGGAGCTGTTTTTT.

There are a few counts of this clonotype. The rearrangement uses TRBV5-1 and TRBJ1-5; TRBD1 matches at 9 bases. The CDR3 totals 17 residues. Trimming cost V 0 bases and J 8 bases; bases outside gene matches: 12. The germline V gene has CDR1 SGHRS and CDR2 YFSETQ. The CDR3 region is CASSLGGQGPRIEPQHF. The CDR3 DNA reads TGCGCCAGCAGCTTGGGGGGACAGGGCCCGCGGATCGAGCCCCAGCATTTT.

This clonotype occurred a few times. The chain joins TRBV5-1 to TRBJ1-1; a weak D match, TRBD1 (6 bases). The CDR3 length is 13 residues. CDR1 SGHRS and CDR2 YFSETQ come from the germline V gene. V lost 0 bases and J 6 bases, leaving 9 bases between the germline ends. This CDR3 is CASSLDRAPEAFF. The CDR3 nucleotides read TGCGCCAGCAGCTTGGACAGGGCGCCTGAAGCTTTCTTT.

This chain joins TRBV28 and TRBJ2-1; 9 positions agree with TRBD2. CDR1 MDHEN and CDR2 SYDVKM come from the germline V gene. This CDR3 has 16 amino acids. V dropped 2 bases and J dropped 4; count of bases not matched to a gene: 6. The CDR3 bases are TGTGCCAGCAGTTTAGGGCTAGCGGGATGGTACAATGAGCAGTTCTTC. This sequence encodes CASSLGLAGWYNEQFF.

The table lists this clonotype with a few counts. The chain joins TRBV2 to TRBJ1-3, with no clear D. Germline CDR1 is SNHLY and CDR2 is FYNNEI. The CDR3 has 12 residues. Trimming left V 7 bases short and J 4 bases short, with 8 bases between. CDR3: CASTGIGNTIYF. As DNA, the CDR3 is TGTGCCAGCACCGGGATCGGAAACACCATATATTTT.

This clonotype was detected ten times or more. This chain links TRBV6-6 with TRBJ2-7; the match to TRBD1 covers 7 bases. The trim removed 8 bases at V and 5 bases at J, leaving 3 bases unmatched. The CDR3 is made up of 11 amino acids. Germline V gene sequence: CDR1 MNHNY, CDR2 SVGAGI (reference sequence). In DNA, the CDR3 is TGTGCCAGCCAGGGGGTAAACGAGCAGTACTTC. It specifies CASQGVNEQYF.

This clonotype was seen a few times. The V call is TRBV11-2, the J call TRBJ2-3; D tentatively reads TRBD1 or TRBD2 (5 bases each). Between the trimmed V and J ends, which lost 1 base and 5 bases, there was a span of 16 bases. Germline CDR1 reads SGHAT; CDR2 reads FQNNGV. This CDR3 is built from 16 residues. The chain's CDR3 is CASSLGGWLSRDTQYF. CDR3 bases: TGTGCCAGCAGCTTAGGGGGGTGGCTGTCCAGAGATACGCAGTATTTT. The full variable domain, its missing parts supplied by reference TRBV11-2 and TRBJ2-3, is EAGVAQSPRYKIIEKRQSVAFWCNPISGHATLYWYQQILGQGPKLLIQFQNNGVVDDSQLPKDRFSAERLKGVDSTLKIQPAKLEDSAVYLCASSLGGWLSRDTQYFGPGTRLTVL.

This clonotype was counted only a few times. The chain joins TRBV9 to TRBJ2-2; TRBD1 is a possible D gene (6 bases). This CDR3 region has 14 residues. Germline CDR1 and CDR2: SGDLS and YYNGEE. With 3 bases removed from V and 6 bases from J, the gap between germline ends came to 12 bases. The CDR3 DNA follows: TGTGCCAGCAGCGGAAACAGGGTCGCCGGGGAGCTGTTTTTT. Protein sequence: CASSGNRVAGELFF.

As concerns this clonotype: Since no conserved phenylalanine or tryptophan closes the CDR3, a read error is the likely cause. V is TRBV28 and J is TRBJ2-5, with 10 bases aligning to TRBD2. Losses at the gene ends were 4 bases for V and 6 bases for J; bases not matched to a gene: 8. Germline CDR1 MDHEN, CDR2 SYDVKM. The CDR3 covers 15 residues. The DNA of the CDR3 is TGTGCCAGCAGTTCTAGCGGGAGAATAGTGAAGACCCAGTACTGC. Its protein is CASSSSGRIVKTQYC.

This clonotype was picked up a small number of times. The chain has TRBV10-3 and TRBJ2-2; TRBD1 matches at 10 bases. CDR1 is ENHRY, CDR2 SYGVKD, per germline. The trim removed 4 bases at V and 5 bases at J, leaving 10 bases unmatched. The CDR3 contains 17 residues. CDR3 coding DNA: TGTGCCATCAGTGCCGGGACAGGGGTAATGGGAACCGGGGAGCTGTTTTTT. Amino acid sequence: CAISAGTGVMGTGELFF.

This clonotype occurred a few times. V is TRBV6-1 and J is TRBJ2-3, with 8 positions matching TRBD2. Losses at the gene ends were 8 bases for V and 6 bases for J; bases not matched to a gene: 4. The length of the CDR3 is 12 residues. Germline V gene sequence: CDR1 MNHNS, CDR2 SASEGT. The CDR3 region has the DNA TGTGCCAGCCTGGGACTAGGGGATACGCAGTATTTT. This encodes CASLGLGDTQYF.

This clonotype was seen a few times. The chain employs TRBV7-9 and TRBJ2-1; 9 bases line up with TRBD2. The V gene's germline CDR1 is SEHNR and CDR2 FQNEAQ (reference sequence). The CDR3 sequence is 12 residues long. V lost 8 bases to trimming and J lost 9 bases; unmatched junction nucleotides: 5. CDR3 sequence: CASLAGVSEQFF. The CDR3 DNA reads as TGTGCCAGCTTAGCGGGAGTAAGTGAGCAGTTCTTC.